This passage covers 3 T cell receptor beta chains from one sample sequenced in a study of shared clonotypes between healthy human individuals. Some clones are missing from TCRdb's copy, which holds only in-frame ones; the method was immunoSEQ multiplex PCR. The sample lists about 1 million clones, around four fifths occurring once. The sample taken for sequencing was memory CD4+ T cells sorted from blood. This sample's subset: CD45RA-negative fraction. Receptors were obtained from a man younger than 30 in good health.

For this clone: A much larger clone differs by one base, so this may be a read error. In DNA form, the CDR3 reads TGTGCCAGCAGCCGGGACTACAATGAGCAGTTCTTC. This codes for CASSRDYNEQFF. The J gene is TRBJ2-1, the V gene TRBV7-2, with D possibly TRBD2 on 5 matching bases. Per the germline V gene, CDR1 is SGHTA and CDR2 is FQGNSA. V gave up 5 bases and J gave up 3 bases, with 5 bases separating them. There are 12 residues in the CDR3.

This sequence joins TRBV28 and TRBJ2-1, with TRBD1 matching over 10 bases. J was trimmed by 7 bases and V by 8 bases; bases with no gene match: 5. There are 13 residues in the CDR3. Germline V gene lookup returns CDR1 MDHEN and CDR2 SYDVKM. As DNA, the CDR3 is TGTGCCAGCCGGGACAGGGGTGGTAATGAGCAGTTCTTC. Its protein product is CASRDRGGNEQFF.

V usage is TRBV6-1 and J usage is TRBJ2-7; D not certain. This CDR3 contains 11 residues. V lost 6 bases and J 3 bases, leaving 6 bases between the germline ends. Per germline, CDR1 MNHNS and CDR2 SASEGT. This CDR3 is CASRSLYEQYF. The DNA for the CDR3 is TGTGCCAGCAGGAGTCTCTACGAGCAGTACTTC.